The clone carrying this T cell receptor (beta chain) was found once. As yet, its antigen is unknown. This entry comes from a study of T cell clonotyping in hematopoietic cell transplantation. Broader study findings: After transplant, recipient diversity fell while pathologically expanded clonotypes grew through day 180. At the given depth, recipient repertoires were over 95% de novo clonotypes. Graft donor and pretransplant recipient Inverse Simpson Index values predicted broader posttransplant TCR diversity.

Germline CDR1 SEHNR, CDR2 FQNEAQ (reference sequence). The CDR3 consists of 16 residues. The junction had 8 bases not matched to a gene; V was cut back by 4 bases and J by 4 bases. The data were produced by immunoSEQ multiplex PCR, yet TCRdb's version contains in-frame clones alone and is incomplete. Among some 17,000 clones listed, roughly 70% were seen once. What was sequenced was peripheral blood mononuclear cells. J is TRBJ2-4 and V is TRBV7-9; 9 nucleotides align to TRBD2. This sequence originates from a woman in her sixties or seventies in good health. Some clones in this sample may be carry-over from other donors' samples. In nucleotides, the CDR3 is TGTGCCAGCAGCTCGTGGGACAGCGGGGGGAAAAACATTCAGTACTTC. Its protein product is CASSSWDSGGKNIQYF.